These 18 T cell receptor beta chains came from one sample sequenced in a study of blood T cell repertoires in COVID-19. Libraries were prepared by immunoSEQ multiplex PCR; TCRdb keeps only in-frame clonotypes and omits some of them. Of roughly 150,000 clones listed, 84% are singletons. The sequenced sample consisted of PBMCs or T cells enriched from blood (not recorded which). The source of these receptors is a man in his fifties in a cohort exposed to, infected with or recovered from COVID-19 (not recorded which).

V is TRBV6-6 and J is TRBJ1-6; possibly TRBD1 for D (6 bases). Germline V gene lookup returns CDR1 MNHNY and CDR2 SVGAGI (reference sequence). This CDR3 has 16 amino acids. V lost 7 bases, J lost 8 bases, and 21 bases lay in between. CDR3 sequence reads: CASIPRADRPYSPLHF. In DNA form, the CDR3 reads TGTGCCAGCATTCCAAGGGCCGACAGGCCTTATTCACCCCTCCACTTT.

This chain connects TRBV13 to TRBJ2-1, with 9 nucleotides matching TRBD2. Trimming took 5 bases from V and 4 from J; bases not matched to a gene: 6. CDR3 length: 15 amino acids. Per germline, CDR1 PRHDT and CDR2 FYEKMQ (reference sequence). The DNA for the CDR3 is TGTGCCAGCAGCCGCGGGGGGGCCGGGTACAATGAGCAGTTCTTC. Amino acid sequence: CASSRGGAGYNEQFF.

The V and J genes are TRBV27 and TRBJ1-1; D perhaps matches TRBD1 (6 bases). The CDR3 has 16 amino acids. Trimming took off 3 bases at V and 4 bases at J, with 18 bases between the two ends. Looked up from germline, CDR1 is MNHEY and CDR2 is SMNVEV (reference sequence). The CDR3 loop reads CASSFGAGARPTEAFF. In DNA, the CDR3 is TGTGCCAGCAGTTTTGGAGCAGGGGCTCGTCCCACTGAAGCTTTCTTT.

The count of this clone is one. The rearrangement links TRBV7-2 to TRBJ2-3; TRBD2 matches at 8 bases. The CDR3 totals 16 residues. Germline lookup yields CDR1 SGHTA and CDR2 FQGNSA. With 0 bases clipped from V and 5 bases from J, the junction kept 7 bases outside the gene matches. The CDR3 DNA is TGTGCCAGCAGCTTAGCTAGAGCGGGGGCGGGAGATACGCAGTATTTT. This translates into CASSLARAGAGDTQYF.

This chain links TRBV6-2 or TRBV6-3 with TRBJ1-1; tentatively, D is TRBD1 (6 bases). The CDR3 spans 13 residues. Trimming took off 5 bases at V and 1 base at J, with 8 bases between the two ends. In germline, CDR1 is MNHEY, CDR2 SVGEGT. CDR3 amino acids: CASSKTGNTEAFF. DNA of the CDR3: TGTGCCAGCAGTAAGACAGGGAACACTGAAGCTTTCTTT.

The rearrangement uses TRBV7-2 and TRBJ1-5; D not resolved. Germline V gives CDR1 SGHTA, CDR2 FQGNSA. The CDR3 runs 18 residues. V was shortened by 5 bases and J by 0 bases, with 20 bases between the two germline ends. CDR3 bases: TGTGCCAGCAGCCCCCGCAGCGGTATCGCGTATAGCAATCAGCCCCAGCATTTT. Amino acid sequence: CASSPRSGIAYSNQPQHF.

This clone is termed medium-sized. CDR3 sequence: CASSGRESYEQYF. The DNA of the CDR3 is TGTGCCAGCAGTGGGCGGGAATCCTACGAGCAGTACTTC. V is TRBV28 and J is TRBJ2-7; possibly TRBD2 for D (6 bases). Germline lookup yields CDR1 MDHEN and CDR2 SYDVKM. The CDR3 is 13 residues long. Trimming took off 5 bases at V and 1 base at J, with 9 bases between the two ends. The full variable domain, its missing parts supplied by reference TRBV28 and TRBJ2-7, is DVKVTQSSRYLVKRTGEKVFLECVQDMDHENMFWYRQDPGLGLRLIYFSYDVKMKEKGDIPEGYSVSREKKERFSLILESASTNQTSMYLCASSGRESYEQYFGPGTRLTVT.

This clone was observed a handful of times. This chain uses TRBV11-3 with TRBJ2-2, with 7 bases that match TRBD2. This CDR3 is built from 16 residues. Germline V gives CDR1 SGHNT, CDR2 YENEEA. After removal of 5 bases from V and 0 bases from J, the junction contained 6 bases not matched to a gene. CDR3 sequence (DNA): TGTGCCAGCAGCCATTTCAGCGGGACGAACACCGGGGAGCTGTTTTTT. It specifies CASSHFSGTNTGELFF.

V gene TRBV3-1 (or the pseudogene TRBV3-2) combines with J gene TRBJ1-3, with D possibly matching TRBD1 (5 bases). This CDR3 is 15 amino acids long. Germline-derived CDR1 and CDR2 are LGHDT and YNNKEL (reference sequence). With 2 bases removed from V and 8 bases from J, the gap between germline ends came to 16 bases. The CDR3 reads CASSQLSTGGDTIYF. The CDR3 nucleotides are TGTGCCAGCAGCCAACTCTCGACGGGGGGAGACACCATATATTTT.

The chain links TRBV7-6 to TRBJ1-6, with 10 positions matching TRBD1. This CDR3 spans 16 amino acids. V dropped 5 bases and J dropped 7; count of bases not matched to a gene: 8. CDR1 and CDR2 (germline): SGHVS, FNYEAQ. Here the CDR3 reads CASSPWDRGGNSPLHF. For the CDR3, the DNA is TGTGCCAGCAGCCCCTGGGACAGGGGTGGCAATTCACCCCTCCACTTT.

This clone was recorded a few times. The chain couples TRBV7-2 to TRBJ1-5; tentatively, D is TRBD1 (6 bases). Looked up from germline, CDR1 is SGHTA and CDR2 is FQGNSA. This CDR3 contains 15 residues. V was pared by 3 bases and J by 0 bases, with 9 bases between. CDR3 amino acids: CASSLGTTSNQPQHF. The CDR3 DNA reads TGTGCCAGCAGCTTGGGGACAACTAGCAATCAGCCCCAGCATTTT.

This chain uses TRBV19 with TRBJ1-6, with TRBD1 matching 8 bases. The J segment lost 8 bases and the V segment lost 6 bases, leaving 15 bases of the junction unmatched. Looked up from germline, CDR1 is LNHDA and CDR2 is SQIVND (reference sequence). The CDR3 consists of 17 residues. The CDR3 loop is CASRVVYRAGGDSPLHF. DNA of the CDR3: TGTGCCAGTAGAGTCGTCTATCGAGCAGGGGGCGATTCACCCCTCCACTTT.

This rearrangement joins TRBV3-1 (or the pseudogene TRBV3-2) to TRBJ1-1, with a possible D match to TRBD1 (6 bases). The germline V gene has CDR1 LGHDT and CDR2 YNNKEL (reference sequence). V dropped 4 bases and J dropped 4 bases, with 13 bases sitting between them. CDR3 length equals 14 residues. The CDR3: CASSPQGIGTEAFF. CDR3 DNA: TGTGCCAGCAGCCCACAGGGCATCGGCACTGAAGCTTTCTTT.

The chain couples TRBV4-3 to TRBJ1-6; 7 bases fit TRBD1. Germline CDR1 reads LGHNA; CDR2 reads YSLEER. The CDR3 length is 14 residues. The J segment lost 14 bases and the V segment lost 4 bases, leaving 11 bases of the junction unmatched. The CDR3 nucleotides read TGCGCCAGCAGCCCGGGACAGTCCCAGTTGTCCCTCCACTTT. It is translated as CASSPGQSQLSLHF.

The chain links TRBV7-8 to TRBJ1-6; D unclear. The ends were cut back, 4 bases at V and 7 bases at J, with 8 bases in the middle. The CDR3 is 13 amino acids. Germline values: CDR1 SGHVS, CDR2 FQNEAQ. The DNA for the CDR3 is TGTGCCAGCAGCTCCGATCGGAATTCACCCCTCCACTTT. Its translation: CASSSDRNSPLHF.

V is TRBV2 and J is TRBJ2-7, with 8 bases fitting TRBD2. V was pared by 5 bases and J by 6 bases, with 15 bases of the junction left unmatched. From germline, CDR1 is SNHLY and CDR2 FYNNEI. The CDR3 spans 16 residues. The CDR3 DNA reads TGTGCCAGCAGTCCAGGGAGCGGGGGAAAAGCGCCCGAGCAGTACTTC. Translation: CASSPGSGGKAPEQYF.

The chain recombines TRBV6-2 or TRBV6-3 with TRBJ2-5; 9 bases are shared with TRBD2. This CDR3 has 14 residues. The junction had 7 bases not matched to a gene; V was cut back by 6 bases and J by 5 bases. CDR1 and CDR2 (germline): MNHEY, SVGEGT. CDR3 sequence reads: CASRPSGAAETQYF. CDR3 sequence (DNA): TGTGCCAGCAGACCTAGCGGGGCGGCGGAGACCCAGTACTTC.

This clone was counted only a few times. The chain joins TRBV7-6 to TRBJ1-5; possibly TRBD1 for D (5 bases). The ends were cut back, 3 bases at V and 3 bases at J, with 18 bases in the middle. The CDR3 consists of 17 residues. Germline-derived CDR1 and CDR2 are SGHVS and FNYEAQ. Here the CDR3 DNA reads TGTGCCAGCAGCTTTCGGGGGGAGGATCTGAACAATCAGCCCCAGCATTTT. This gives the protein CASSFRGEDLNNQPQHF. Based on the CDR3 plus reference TRBV7-6 and TRBJ1-5, the full variable domain is GAGVSQSPRYKVTKRGQDVALRCDPISGHVSLYWYRQALGQGPEFLTYFNYEAQQDKSGLPNDRFSAERPEGSISTLTIQRTEQRDSAMYRCASSFRGEDLNNQPQHFGDGTRLSIL.